Listed below are T cell receptor beta chains from one sample, sequenced in a study of blood T cells in healthy people across ages. TCRdb called the 5' RACE reads again in MiXCR, with one record for every CDR3 protein. The top ten hold approximately 13% of the sample, which has about 810,000 distinct CDR3 sequences, around 36% seen once. The sequenced sample was blood. These receptors all stem from a man between 18 and 29 years old in good health. CDR3s include the opening cysteine and the closing phenylalanine or tryptophan. A D gene is named only where the DNA matches it firmly. Expanded clones are given a class, and other clones once, few, many or no size at all.

few	TRBV18	TRBJ2-5	NA	TGTGCCAGCTCACCACCCGGACGGAGGATTAGTGGCGGCGGAGAGCAGTACTTC	CASSPPGRRISGGGEQYF
NA	TRBV5-1	TRBJ2-3	TRBD1	TGCGCCAGCAGCAGTAGGGGACAGGGGGGTGAAGATACGCAGTATTTT	CASSSRGQGGEDTQYF
NA	TRBV4-1	TRBJ2-3	TRBD2	TGCGCCAGCAGCCCCCGGACTAGCGGGGTCAGCACAGATACGCAGTATTTT	CASSPRTSGVSTDTQYF
NA	TRBV7-2	TRBJ1-1	NA	TGTGCCAGCAGCGGGACGGGGGGCCCTGAAGTTTTCTTT	CASSGTGGPEVFF
NA	TRBV6-4	TRBJ1-2	NA	TGTGCCAGCAGTGATGGGGCGCCGGTCTATGGCTACACCTTC	CASSDGAPVYGYTF
many	TRBV11-2	TRBJ2-7	NA	TGTGCCAGCAGACCGATTCAGACAGTAAGAAGGTACGAGCAGTACTTC	CASRPIQTVRRYEQYF
NA	TRBV7-3	TRBJ1-1	NA	TGTGCCAGCAGCGGAGGCACAGGTCCGAACACTGAAGCTTTCTTT	CASSGGTGPNTEAFF
few	TRBV10-3	TRBJ2-7	NA	TGTGCCATCAGTGAGCCTGCTTCCTACGAGCAGTACTTC	CAISEPASYEQYF
NA	TRBV7-9	TRBJ1-1	NA	TGTGCCAGCAGCTCAATAGGGCGACGAGCTGAAGCTTTCTTT	CASSSIGRRAEAFF
few	TRBV15	TRBJ2-6	NA	TGTGCCACCAGCGAGGGACTGCCGCGCTCTGGGGCCAACGTCCTGACTTTC	CATSEGLPRSGANVLTF
NA	TRBV14	TRBJ2-3	NA	TGTGCCAGCAGCCAAGTGAGTGGGAAGTATACGCAGTATTTT	CASSQVSGKYTQYF
NA	TRBV20-1	TRBJ2-3	NA	TGCAGTGCTAGAGATTGTAGCGGAAAAACAGATACGCAGTATTTT	CSARDCSGKTDTQYF
many	TRBV7-2	TRBJ2-4	TRBD2	TGTGCCAGCAGGCCCGCAACTAGCGGCCTCCACAACATTCAGTACTTC	CASRPATSGLHNIQYF
many	TRBV12-3/TRBV12-4	TRBJ2-7	NA	TGTGCCAGCACCGACAAAAGTTACGAGCAGTACTTC	CASTDKSYEQYF
once	TRBV20-1	TRBJ2-1	NA	TGCAGTGCCCACGTCGGGGTCTACAATGAGCAGTTCTTC	CSAHVGVYNEQFF
NA	TRBV5-1	TRBJ2-1	TRBD2	TGCGCCAGCAACGGGGGAGGGCACGCAAGCTCCTACAATGAGCAGTTCTTC	CASNGGGHASSYNEQFF
NA	TRBV10-3	TRBJ2-2	NA	TGTGCCATCAGTCGGTTAGTGCCAGGAGAGGCCGGGGAGCTGTTTTTT	CAISRLVPGEAGELFF
NA	TRBV29-1	TRBJ2-7	NA	TGCAGCGTCGTACCTTGGGGCGGGCCATCCCACAATGAGCAGTACTTC	CSVVPWGGPSHNEQYF
few	TRBV20-1	TRBJ2-5	NA	TGCAGTGCTAATACTAGAGCAGAGACCCAGTACTTC	CSANTRAETQYF
NA	TRBV28	TRBJ2-1	NA	TGTGCCAGCAGTTTCGGGCGGGACCCCTACAATGAGCAGTTCTTC	CASSFGRDPYNEQFF
NA	TRBV12-3/TRBV12-4	TRBJ1-3	NA	TGTGCCAGCACCCAGGGAGTATCTGGAAACACCATATATTTT	CASTQGVSGNTIYF
NA	TRBV2	TRBJ1-5	NA	TGTGCCAGCAGTGTGGTAGAAACCAATCAGCCCCAGCATTTT	CASSVVETNQPQHF
NA	TRBV7-9	TRBJ2-3	NA	TGTGCCAGCAGCCGCGGGACGCCTGCCACAGATATGCAGTATTTT	CASSRGTPATDMQYF
NA	TRBV20-1	TRBJ1-1	NA	TGCAGTGCTAGGAATAGGGAACCTGAAGCTTTCTTT	CSARNREPEAFF
few	TRBV7-9	TRBJ1-5	TRBD1	TGTGCCAGCAGCACGACAGGGGGCGAGGGTCAGCCCCAGCATTTT	CASSTTGGEGQPQHF
NA	TRBV20-1	TRBJ2-1	NA	TGCAGTGCTGCTAGTTTGGGCCCGACCAGCTCCTACAATGAGCAGTTCTTC	CSAASLGPTSSYNEQFF
NA	TRBV20-1	TRBJ2-7	NA	TGCAGTGCTAGCGTGGGGGGAACGGTGTACTACGAGCAGTACTTC	CSASVGGTVYYEQYF
NA	TRBV10-3	TRBJ2-5	NA	TGTGCCATCAGGGACGCAGGGCTTGCAGATACGCAGTACTTC	CAIRDAGLADTQYF
NA	TRBV12-3/TRBV12-4	TRBJ2-7	NA	TGTGCCAGCAGTTTAAGGTTGGGGGACACATACAATGAGCAGTACTTC	CASSLRLGDTYNEQYF
few	TRBV5-1	TRBJ2-7	NA	TGCGCCAGCAGCCCCCAGGCAGCCGCTACCTACGAGCAGTACTTC	CASSPQAAATYEQYF
few	TRBV6-5	TRBJ1-5	NA	TGTGCCAGCAGCTTCGGACCGCGGTATAGCAATCAGCCCCAGCATTTT	CASSFGPRYSNQPQHF
few	TRBV12-3/TRBV12-4	TRBJ1-4	TRBD1	TGTGCCAGCAGTGGATACGGGACAGGGAATGGTAATGAAAAACTGTTTTTT	CASSGYGTGNGNEKLFF
few	TRBV7-9	TRBJ1-5	NA	TGTGCCAGCAGCTTCGGTTGGAGCAATCAGCCCCAGCATTTT	CASSFGWSNQPQHF
few	TRBV20-1	TRBJ1-2	TRBD1	TGCAGTGCTTCCCCGGGACAGGGCCCCTATGGCTACACCTTC	CSASPGQGPYGYTF
NA	TRBV12-3/TRBV12-4	TRBJ2-1	NA	TGCGCCAGCAGTATTACAGGGACCTCAACCTACGAGCAGTTCTTC	CASSITGTSTYEQFF
NA	TRBV12-3/TRBV12-4	TRBJ1-1	TRBD1	TGTGCCAGCAGTGTAGCAGCCAGGGGGTTAGCTTTCTTT	CASSVAARGLAFF
few	TRBV29-1	TRBJ1-1	NA	TGCAGCGTCAAGAGCAGGTTGAACACTGAAGCTTTCTTT	CSVKSRLNTEAFF
few	TRBV3-1	TRBJ2-3	NA	TGTGCCAGCAGCCAAGTAACACAGTTACCAGATACGCAGTATTTT	CASSQVTQLPDTQYF
NA	TRBV4-2	TRBJ2-7	TRBD2	TGTGCCAGCAGCCATGACGGACTAGCGATCGAGCAGTACTTC	CASSHDGLAIEQYF
NA	TRBV10-3	TRBJ1-5	NA	TGTGCCATCAGTGAGAGGCAGGTAGTTAGCAATCAGCCCCAGCATTTT	CAISERQVVSNQPQHF
few	TRBV5-1	TRBJ1-1	NA	TGCGCCAGCAGCTTGGAGTCGGGAGCGGGAACTGAAGCTTTCTTT	CASSLESGAGTEAFF
NA	TRBV29-1	TRBJ1-1	NA	TGCAGCGTTGAAGCAAAGGGGGTGGGTACTGAAGCTTTCTTT	CSVEAKGVGTEAFF
NA	TRBV9	TRBJ2-5	NA	TGTGCCAGCAGCGCGGGCAGGGTGGGAGAGACCCAGTACTTC	CASSAGRVGETQYF
NA	TRBV7-2	TRBJ1-2	NA	TGTGCCAGCAGCCCTTCCTGGCAGGTGGGCTATGGCTACACCTTC	CASSPSWQVGYGYTF
NA	TRBV9	TRBJ1-1	NA	TGTGCCAGCTCCACCGGGGCCTCGAACACTGAAGCTTTCTTT	CASSTGASNTEAFF
NA	TRBV7-7	TRBJ2-5	TRBD2	TGTGCTAGCAGCTCACTAGCGGGGGTCAATGAGCAGTACTTC	CASSSLAGVNEQYF
NA	TRBV2	TRBJ2-2	NA	TGTGCCAGCAGAGGATTGACAGACGCCGGGGAGCTGTTTTTT	CASRGLTDAGELFF
NA	TRBV10-3	TRBJ2-7	TRBD1	TGTGCCATCAGTGAGGAGACAGGGCCGAGCTCCTACAATGAGCAGTACTTC	CAISEETGPSSYNEQYF
few	TRBV5-1	TRBJ1-2	TRBD1	TGCGCCAGCAGCTCTAAAGAGGGACAGGGTTCCTATGGCTACACCTTC	CASSSKEGQGSYGYTF